A selection of T cell receptor beta chains follows, all from one sample in a study of metastatic and nonmetastatic thyroid tumors. TCRdb re-called the PCR reads through MiXCR. The sample contains tens of thousands of clones, around 12% of which appear only once. Sequences were obtained from tumor tissue. The receptors derive from a female donor with papillary thyroid cancer or a benign thyroid nodule (not recorded which). Some clones in this sample may be carry-over from other donors' samples. Each CDR3 is given with its conserved first and last residue. D genes are given only for firm matches. Expanded clones get a size class; other rows say once, few or many, or leave the size out.

j_gene: TRBJ1-5; d_gene: NA; abundance: few; v_gene: TRBV6-1; CDR3aa: CASSMGVHSNQPQHF; CDR3nt: TGTGCCAGCAGCATGGGGGTACATAGCAATCAGCCCCAGCATTTT
j_gene: TRBJ1-2; d_gene: NA; abundance: many; v_gene: TRBV5-1; CDR3aa: CASSLDGKGENF; CDR3nt: TGCGCCAGCAGCTTGGACGGGAAGGGGGAAAACTTC
j_gene: TRBJ2-1; d_gene: NA; abundance: few; v_gene: TRBV28; CDR3aa: CASSHEVGESSYNEQFF; CDR3nt: TGTGCCAGCAGTCACGAGGTTGGGGAGTCATCCTACAATGAGCAGTTCTTC
j_gene: TRBJ1-1; d_gene: TRBD1; abundance: many; v_gene: TRBV28; CDR3aa: CASSFFRDSSGWAFF; CDR3nt: TGTGCCAGCAGTTTCTTCCGGGACAGTTCGGGTTGGGCTTTCTTT
j_gene: TRBJ1-3; d_gene: NA; abundance: many; v_gene: TRBV5-1; CDR3aa: CASSLEGGAGNTIYF; CDR3nt: TGCGCCAGCAGCTTGGAGGGAGGGGCTGGAAACACCATATATTTT
j_gene: TRBJ2-1; d_gene: TRBD2; abundance: many; v_gene: TRBV19; CDR3aa: CASTGREGSWFF; CDR3nt: TGTGCCAGTACGGGGCGGGAGGGCAGTTGGTTCTTC
j_gene: TRBJ1-1; d_gene: NA; abundance: many; v_gene: TRBV7-3; CDR3aa: CASSRWRNTEAFF; CDR3nt: TGTGCCAGCAGCCGATGGCGGAACACTGAAGCTTTCTTT
j_gene: TRBJ2-3; d_gene: TRBD2; abundance: many; v_gene: TRBV7-3; CDR3aa: CASSRPGGVTDTQYF; CDR3nt: TGTGCCAGCAGCCGGCCGGGGGGGGTCACAGATACGCAGTATTTT
j_gene: TRBJ1-5; d_gene: NA; abundance: many; v_gene: TRBV19; CDR3aa: CASSLGEGQPQHF; CDR3nt: TGTGCCAGTAGTTTAGGGGAAGGTCAGCCCCAGCATTTT
j_gene: TRBJ1-1; d_gene: NA; abundance: many; v_gene: TRBV6-1; CDR3aa: CASRARGESTEAFF; CDR3nt: TGTGCCAGCAGGGCCAGGGGAGAGAGCACTGAAGCTTTCTTT
j_gene: TRBJ2-1; d_gene: NA; abundance: many; v_gene: TRBV10-2; CDR3aa: CASSGTGTEQFF; CDR3nt: TGCGCCAGCAGCGGGACGGGGACTGAGCAGTTCTTC
j_gene: TRBJ1-6; d_gene: NA; abundance: many; v_gene: TRBV4-1; CDR3aa: CASSQGRNGGSPLHF; CDR3nt: TGCGCCAGCAGCCAAGGGAGAAACGGGGGTTCACCCCTCCACTTT
j_gene: TRBJ2-3; d_gene: TRBD2; abundance: few; v_gene: TRBV9; CDR3aa: CASSGLTSGRDTQYF; CDR3nt: TGTGCCAGCAGCGGCCTGACTAGCGGGAGAGATACGCAGTATTTT
j_gene: TRBJ1-6; d_gene: TRBD1; abundance: many; v_gene: TRBV20-1; CDR3aa: CSASDRVSENSPLHF; CDR3nt: TGCAGTGCCTCCGACAGGGTCTCGGAGAATTCACCCCTCCACTTT
j_gene: TRBJ1-2; d_gene: TRBD1; abundance: NA; v_gene: TRBV7-2; CDR3aa: CASRPGGRGPPRARF; CDR3nt: TGTGCCAGCAGACCTGGGGGCAGGGGGCCGCCCAGGGCACGGTTC
j_gene: TRBJ2-2; d_gene: TRBD2; abundance: many; v_gene: TRBV5-1; CDR3aa: CASSLVLAGSGELFF; CDR3nt: TGCGCCAGCAGCTTGGTACTAGCGGGAAGCGGGGAGCTGTTTTTT